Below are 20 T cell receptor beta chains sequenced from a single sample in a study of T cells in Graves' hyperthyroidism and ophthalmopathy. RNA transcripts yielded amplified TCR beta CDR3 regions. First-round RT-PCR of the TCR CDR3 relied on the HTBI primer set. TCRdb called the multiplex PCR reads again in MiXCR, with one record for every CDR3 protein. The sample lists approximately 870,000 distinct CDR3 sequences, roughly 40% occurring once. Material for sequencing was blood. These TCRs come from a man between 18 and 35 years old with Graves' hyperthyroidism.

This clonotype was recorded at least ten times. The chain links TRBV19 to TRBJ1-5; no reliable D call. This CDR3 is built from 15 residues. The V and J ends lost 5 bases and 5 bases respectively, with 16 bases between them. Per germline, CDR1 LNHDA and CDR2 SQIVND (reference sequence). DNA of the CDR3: TGTGCCAGTAGTCCCCAAGGGAGGGCCCATCAGCCCCAGCATTTT. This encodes CASSPQGRAHQPQHF.

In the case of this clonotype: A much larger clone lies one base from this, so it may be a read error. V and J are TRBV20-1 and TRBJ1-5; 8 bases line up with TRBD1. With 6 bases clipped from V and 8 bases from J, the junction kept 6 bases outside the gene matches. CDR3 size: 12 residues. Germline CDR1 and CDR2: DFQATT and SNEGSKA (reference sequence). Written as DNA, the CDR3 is TGCAGTGCAACCGACAGGGGCAAGCCCCAGCATTTT. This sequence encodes CSATDRGKPQHF.

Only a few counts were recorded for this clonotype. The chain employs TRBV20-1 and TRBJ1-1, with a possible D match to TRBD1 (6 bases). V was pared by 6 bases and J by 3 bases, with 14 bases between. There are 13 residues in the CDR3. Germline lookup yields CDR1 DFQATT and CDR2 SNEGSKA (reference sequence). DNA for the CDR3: TGCAGTGCGCAGGACTGGGGGCACACTGAAGCTTTCTTT. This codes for CSAQDWGHTEAFF.

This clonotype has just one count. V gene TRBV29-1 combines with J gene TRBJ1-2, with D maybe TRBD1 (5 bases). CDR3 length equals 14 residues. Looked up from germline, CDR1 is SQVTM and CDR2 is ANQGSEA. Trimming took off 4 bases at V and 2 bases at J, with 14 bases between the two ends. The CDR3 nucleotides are TGCAGCGTTGCCACGGGGACGGGGAACTATGGCTACACCTTC. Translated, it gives CSVATGTGNYGYTF.

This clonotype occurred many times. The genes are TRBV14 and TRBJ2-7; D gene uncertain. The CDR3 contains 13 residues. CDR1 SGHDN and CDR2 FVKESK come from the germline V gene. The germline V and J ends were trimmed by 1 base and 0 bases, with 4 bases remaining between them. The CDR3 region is CASSQGHSYEQYF. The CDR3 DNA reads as TGTGCCAGCAGCCAAGGGCACTCCTACGAGCAGTACTTC.

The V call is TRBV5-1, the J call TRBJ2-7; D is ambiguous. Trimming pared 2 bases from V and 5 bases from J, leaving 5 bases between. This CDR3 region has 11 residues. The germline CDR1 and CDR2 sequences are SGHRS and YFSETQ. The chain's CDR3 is CASSFMDEQYF. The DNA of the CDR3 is TGCGCCAGCAGCTTTATGGACGAGCAGTACTTC.

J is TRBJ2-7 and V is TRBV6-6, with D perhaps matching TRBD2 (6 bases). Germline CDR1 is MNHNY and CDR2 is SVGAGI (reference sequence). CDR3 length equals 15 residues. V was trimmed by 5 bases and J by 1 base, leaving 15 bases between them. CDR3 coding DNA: TGTGCCAGCAGTGAAGCTGGGACTTTGTCCTACGAGCAGTACTTC. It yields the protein CASSEAGTLSYEQYF.

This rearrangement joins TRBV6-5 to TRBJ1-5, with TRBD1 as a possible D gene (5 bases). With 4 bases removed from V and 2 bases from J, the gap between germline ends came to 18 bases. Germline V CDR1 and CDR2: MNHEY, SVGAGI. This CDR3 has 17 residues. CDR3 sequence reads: CASSSRPGHFRNQPQHF. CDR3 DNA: TGTGCCAGCAGTTCCCGACCCGGACATTTTCGCAATCAGCCCCAGCATTTT.

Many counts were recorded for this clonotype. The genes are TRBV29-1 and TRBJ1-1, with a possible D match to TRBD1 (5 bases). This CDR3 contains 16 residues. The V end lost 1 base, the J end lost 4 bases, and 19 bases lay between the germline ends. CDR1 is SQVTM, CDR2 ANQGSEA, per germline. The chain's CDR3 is CSVEVGPRKKGTEAFF. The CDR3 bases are TGCAGCGTTGAAGTGGGGCCACGAAAGAAAGGCACTGAAGCTTTCTTT.

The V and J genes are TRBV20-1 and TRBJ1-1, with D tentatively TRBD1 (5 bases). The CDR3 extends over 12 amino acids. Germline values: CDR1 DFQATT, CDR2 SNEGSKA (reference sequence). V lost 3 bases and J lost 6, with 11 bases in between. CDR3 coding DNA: TGCAGTGCTAGCGGGGCGGCCTCTGAAGCTTTCTTT. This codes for CSASGAASEAFF.

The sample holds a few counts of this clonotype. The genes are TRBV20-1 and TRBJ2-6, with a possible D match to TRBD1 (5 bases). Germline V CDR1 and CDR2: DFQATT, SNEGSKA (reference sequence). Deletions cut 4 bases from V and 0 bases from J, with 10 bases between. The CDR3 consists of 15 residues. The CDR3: CSAKGWGSGANVLTF. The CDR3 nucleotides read TGCAGTGCTAAGGGGTGGGGCTCTGGGGCCAACGTCCTGACTTTC.

The CDR3 region has the DNA TGTGCCAGCAGCCACCCTCTGGGGACTAGCGGGAGAGCCGGGGAGCTGTTTTTT. Its translation is CASSHPLGTSGRAGELFF. V usage is TRBV4-2 and J usage is TRBJ2-2, with 14 bases identical to TRBD2. The CDR3 runs to 18 residues. In germline, CDR1 is LGHNA, CDR2 YNFKEQ. J was trimmed by 6 bases and V by 3 bases; bases with no gene match: 9.

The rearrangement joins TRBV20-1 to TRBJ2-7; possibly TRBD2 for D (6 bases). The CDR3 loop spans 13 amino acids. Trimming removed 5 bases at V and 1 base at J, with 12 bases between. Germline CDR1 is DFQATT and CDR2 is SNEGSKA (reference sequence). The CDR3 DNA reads TGCAGTGCTGGGGTAGCGGCGTCCTACGAGCAGTACTTC. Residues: CSAGVAASYEQYF.

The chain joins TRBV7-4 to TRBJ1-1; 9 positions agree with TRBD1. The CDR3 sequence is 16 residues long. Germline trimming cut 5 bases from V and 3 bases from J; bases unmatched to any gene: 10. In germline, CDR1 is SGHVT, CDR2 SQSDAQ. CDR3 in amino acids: CASSPPRTGAHTEAFF. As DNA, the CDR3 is TGTGCCAGCAGCCCTCCTCGGACAGGGGCTCACACTGAAGCTTTCTTT.

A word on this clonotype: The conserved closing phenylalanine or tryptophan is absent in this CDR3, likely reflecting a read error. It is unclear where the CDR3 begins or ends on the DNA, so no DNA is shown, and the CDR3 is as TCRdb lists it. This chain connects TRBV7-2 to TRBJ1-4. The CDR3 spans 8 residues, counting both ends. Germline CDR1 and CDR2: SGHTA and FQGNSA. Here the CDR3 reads CASSLGQR.

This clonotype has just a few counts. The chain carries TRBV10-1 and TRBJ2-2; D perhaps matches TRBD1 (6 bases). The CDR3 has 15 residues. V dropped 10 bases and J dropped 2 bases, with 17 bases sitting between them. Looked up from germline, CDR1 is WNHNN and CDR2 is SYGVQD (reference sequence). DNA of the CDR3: TGCGCCAACCTCGCAGGGGAACCTAACACCGGGGAGCTGTTTTTT. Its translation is CANLAGEPNTGELFF.

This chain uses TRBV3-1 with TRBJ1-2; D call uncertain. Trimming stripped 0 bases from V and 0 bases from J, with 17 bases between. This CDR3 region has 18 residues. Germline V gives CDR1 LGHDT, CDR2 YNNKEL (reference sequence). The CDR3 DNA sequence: TGTGCCAGCAGCCAAGATCGAGGGTGGGCCAGACCTAACTATGGCTACACCTTC. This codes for CASSQDRGWARPNYGYTF.

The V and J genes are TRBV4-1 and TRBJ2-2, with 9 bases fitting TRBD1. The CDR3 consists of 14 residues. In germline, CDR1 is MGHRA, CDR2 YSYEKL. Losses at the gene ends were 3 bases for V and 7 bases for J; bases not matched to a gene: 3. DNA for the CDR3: TGCGCCAGCAGCCAGGGACAGGGAGACGGGGAGCTGTTTTTT. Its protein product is CASSQGQGDGELFF.

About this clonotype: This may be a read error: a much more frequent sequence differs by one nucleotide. CDR3 DNA: TGTGCCAGCAGCACCACCAGGGCAACTAATGAAAAACTGTTTTTT. This codes for CASSTTRATNEKLFF. V gene TRBV7-3 combines with J gene TRBJ1-4; TRBD1 is a possible D gene (5 bases). This CDR3 spans 15 amino acids. The germline V and J ends were trimmed by 5 bases and 0 bases, with 10 bases remaining between them. CDR1 and CDR2 from the germline V gene are SGHTA and FQGTGA.

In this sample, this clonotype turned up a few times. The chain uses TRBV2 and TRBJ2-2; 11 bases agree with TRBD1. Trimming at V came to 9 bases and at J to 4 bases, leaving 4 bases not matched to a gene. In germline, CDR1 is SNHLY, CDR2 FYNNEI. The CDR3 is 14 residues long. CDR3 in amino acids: CASMGQGGTGELFF. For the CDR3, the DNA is TGTGCCAGTATGGGACAGGGGGGCACCGGGGAGCTGTTTTTT.